This T cell receptor beta chain was identified in a study of blood T cell repertoires in COVID-19. Study details: Sources were T cells, B-cell-depleted T cells, or PBMCs; the material itself was cDNA or gDNA.

Assay used: immunoSEQ multiplex PCR; TCRdb lists only in-frame clones, some missing. The table records over 250,000 clones, 70% to 85% of them present only once. Sequencing was carried out using peripheral blood. The receptor's source is an elderly woman with acute or convalescent COVID-19.

The CDR3 DNA is TGTGCCAGCAGCGTAGTCGGGACAGGGGGTGAGCAGTTCTTC. It codes for CASSVVGTGGEQFF. This rearrangement joins TRBV9 to TRBJ2-1, with TRBD1 matching 11 bases. Looked up from germline, CDR1 is SGDLS and CDR2 is YYNGEE. The CDR3 consists of 14 residues. Trimming removed 0 bases from V and 9 bases from J; junction bases left unmatched: 2.